This T cell receptor beta chain was observed in a study of OX40 agonist ivuxolimab in advanced cancers. Study context: Hepatocellular carcinoma, melanoma, renal cell or head and neck cancer occurred in dose-escalation patients.

Produced via immunoSEQ multiplex PCR; TCRdb's table is partial and in-frame only. The sample has about 77,000 clones; around nine tenths are singletons. Trimming left V 5 bases short and J 2 bases short, with 10 bases between. CDR3 length equals 14 residues. CDR1 and CDR2 (germline): SGHVS, FNYEAQ. This clone was found once. Antigen specificity is unknown. Overall study results and limits: By week 6 at 0.1 to 3.0 mg/kg, blood CD4+ and CD8+ T cells had expanded clonally.

The material sequenced was CD4+ or CD8+ T cells sorted from blood, taken in a trial of the OX40 agonist ivuxolimab. The sequence came from an adult with an advanced solid tumor such as melanoma, head and neck, liver or kidney cancer. This chain uses TRBV7-6 with TRBJ1-3, with D perhaps matching TRBD1 (5 bases). The CDR3 reads CASSPQGAGNTIYF. CDR3 DNA: TGTGCCAGCAGCCCCCAGGGAGCTGGAAACACCATATATTTT.